This TCR beta chain was identified in a study of T cells in Graves' hyperthyroidism and ophthalmopathy. RNA transcripts provided the source from which TCR beta CDR3 regions were amplified. When the TCR CDR3 underwent first-round RT-PCR, the HTBI primer set was used. Via MiXCR, TCRdb re-called the multiplex PCR reads, giving one row per CDR3 protein. The table lists about 260,000 distinct CDR3 sequences, approximately 23% of them singletons. The germline V gene encodes CDR1 GTSNPN and CDR2 SVGIG (reference sequence). The V segment lost 0 bases and the J segment 9 bases; nucleotides outside the gene matches: 7. The CDR3 has 13 amino acids. This clonotype was counted ten times or more.

Sequencing used blood. The sequence was obtained from a man aged 25-45 years with Graves' ophthalmopathy. The gene calls are TRBV30 and TRBJ1-1; 7 bases map to TRBD1. As DNA, the CDR3 is TGTGCCTGGAGTGTAAAGGGGGCGCGGAAAGCTTTCTTT. Residues: CAWSVKGARKAFF.